Listed below are T cell receptor beta chains from one sample, sequenced in a study of CD8 T cells in ankylosing spondylitis. Using its own MiXCR run on the 5' RACE reads, TCRdb lists one record per CDR3 protein. The sample lists approximately 400,000 distinct CDR3 sequences, approximately 17% seen once, with under 1.2% in the top ten. Sequenced: blood, either unsorted or a sorted T cell fraction (not recorded which). Receptor source: a male donor with ankylosing spondylitis. Each CDR3 is given with its conserved first and last residue. D genes are given only for firm matches. A clone size is listed for some rows: how often the clone was seen (once, few, many), or a class if it is expanded.

D gene: .
J gene: TRBJ1-5
clone size: .
V gene: TRBV19
CDR3 protein: CASSIGGEIGNQPQHF
CDR3 DNA: TGTGCCAGTAGTATCGGGGGGGAGATCGGCAATCAGCCCCAGCATTTT

D gene: TRBD1
J gene: TRBJ2-7
clone size: .
V gene: TRBV7-2
CDR3 protein: CASSPPGTGLYEQYF
CDR3 DNA: TGTGCCAGCAGCCCACCCGGGACAGGGTTGTACGAGCAGTACTTC

D gene: .
J gene: TRBJ2-1
clone size: many
V gene: TRBV10-3
CDR3 protein: CAIRGGGEWNEQFF
CDR3 DNA: TGTGCCATCAGGGGAGGGGGCGAGTGGAATGAGCAGTTCTTC

D gene: TRBD2
J gene: TRBJ2-7
clone size: few
V gene: TRBV3-1
CDR3 protein: CASSPLSGGAVEQYF
CDR3 DNA: TGTGCCAGCAGCCCCCTTAGCGGGGGGGCCGTCGAGCAGTACTTC

D gene: .
J gene: TRBJ2-1
clone size: many
V gene: TRBV7-2
CDR3 protein: CASSTRNEQFF
CDR3 DNA: TGTGCCAGCAGCACGCGCAATGAGCAGTTCTTC

D gene: .
J gene: TRBJ2-5
clone size: .
V gene: TRBV4-1
CDR3 protein: CAGVKETQYF
CDR3 DNA: TGCGCCGGGGTAAAAGAGACCCAGTACTTC

D gene: .
J gene: TRBJ1-5
clone size: many
V gene: TRBV28
CDR3 protein: CASSLPTRHTTNQPQHF
CDR3 DNA: TGTGCCAGCAGTCTACCCACTCGGCACACAACAAATCAGCCCCAGCATTTT

D gene: .
J gene: TRBJ2-3
clone size: few
V gene: TRBV15
CDR3 protein: CATSRVGTGTQYF
CDR3 DNA: TGTGCCACCAGCAGAGTCGGGACGGGCACGCAGTATTTT

D gene: TRBD2
J gene: TRBJ2-2
clone size: .
V gene: TRBV20-1
CDR3 protein: CSARDGLAGAGTGELFF
CDR3 DNA: TGCAGTGCTAGAGACGGACTAGCGGGAGCGGGAACCGGGGAGCTGTTTTTT

D gene: .
J gene: TRBJ2-7
clone size: .
V gene: TRBV5-1
CDR3 protein: CASSSGQSRGQYF
CDR3 DNA: TGCGCCAGCAGCTCGGGGCAGTCTCGCGGGCAGTACTTC

D gene: TRBD1
J gene: TRBJ2-7
clone size: .
V gene: TRBV7-9
CDR3 protein: CASSPKGQGGAYEQYF
CDR3 DNA: TGTGCCAGCAGCCCCAAGGGACAGGGTGGAGCCTACGAGCAGTACTTC

D gene: .
J gene: TRBJ1-5
clone size: many
V gene: TRBV5-1
CDR3 protein: CASSWDSNQPQHF
CDR3 DNA: TGCGCCAGCAGCTGGGACAGCAATCAGCCCCAGCATTTT

D gene: .
J gene: TRBJ1-1
clone size: .
V gene: TRBV19
CDR3 protein: CASNPTVMNTEAFF
CDR3 DNA: TGTGCCAGTAACCCGACGGTTATGAACACTGAAGCTTTCTTT

D gene: .
J gene: TRBJ2-3
clone size: many
V gene: TRBV29-1
CDR3 protein: CSVHRPSTDTQYF
CDR3 DNA: TGCAGCGTTCACCGGCCTAGCACAGATACGCAGTATTTT

D gene: .
J gene: TRBJ1-3
clone size: few
V gene: TRBV9
CDR3 protein: CASSVSPGRYGGNTIYF
CDR3 DNA: TGTGCCAGCAGCGTATCCCCAGGGAGATACGGCGGAAACACCATATATTTT

D gene: .
J gene: TRBJ1-1
clone size: many
V gene: TRBV20-1
CDR3 protein: CSARGGVMNTEAFF
CDR3 DNA: TGCAGTGCTAGAGGGGGGGTTATGAACACTGAAGCTTTCTTT

D gene: TRBD2
J gene: TRBJ2-5
clone size: .
V gene: TRBV6-1
CDR3 protein: CACRRGGGRIQETQYF
CDR3 DNA: TGTGCCTGCCGACGGGGGGGAGGGCGGATCCAAGAGACCCAGTACTTC

D gene: .
J gene: TRBJ1-1
clone size: few
V gene: TRBV18
CDR3 protein: CASSPTKTNTEAFF
CDR3 DNA: TGTGCCAGCTCACCAACGAAGACGAACACTGAAGCTTTCTTT

D gene: TRBD2
J gene: TRBJ2-7
clone size: .
V gene: TRBV3-1
CDR3 protein: CASSSGLAGGRYEQYF
CDR3 DNA: TGTGCCAGCAGCTCCGGACTAGCGGGGGGGCGCTACGAGCAGTACTTC

D gene: .
J gene: TRBJ2-7
clone size: few
V gene: TRBV10-2
CDR3 protein: CASSPSWTEQYF
CDR3 DNA: TGCGCCAGCAGCCCGTCCTGGACTGAGCAGTACTTC

D gene: .
J gene: TRBJ2-1
clone size: .
V gene: TRBV9
CDR3 protein: CASSVEPKNEQFF
CDR3 DNA: TGTGCCAGCAGCGTAGAGCCGAAGAATGAGCAGTTCTTC

D gene: TRBD1
J gene: TRBJ2-7
clone size: few
V gene: TRBV7-9
CDR3 protein: CASSPPWDRGSYEQYF
CDR3 DNA: TGTGCCAGCAGCCCCCCTTGGGACAGGGGCTCCTACGAGCAGTACTTC

D gene: TRBD2
J gene: TRBJ2-5
clone size: few
V gene: TRBV11-2
CDR3 protein: CASSSGTSALQETQYF
CDR3 DNA: TGTGCCAGCAGCTCCGGGACTAGCGCCCTACAAGAGACCCAGTACTTC

D gene: .
J gene: TRBJ1-1
clone size: .
V gene: TRBV5-5
CDR3 protein: CASSRLRTVEAFF
CDR3 DNA: TGTGCCAGCAGCAGGCTGCGGACAGTTGAAGCTTTCTTT

D gene: .
J gene: TRBJ2-5
clone size: .
V gene: TRBV5-1
CDR3 protein: CASSFTRGEAQYF
CDR3 DNA: TGCGCCAGCAGCTTTACCAGGGGTGAGGCCCAGTACTTC

D gene: .
J gene: TRBJ2-5
clone size: .
V gene: TRBV5-1
CDR3 protein: CASRYILGEETQYF
CDR3 DNA: TGCGCCAGCAGATATATACTGGGGGAGGAGACCCAGTACTTC

D gene: .
J gene: TRBJ1-2
clone size: many
V gene: TRBV20-1
CDR3 protein: CSARDRPGYGYTF
CDR3 DNA: TGCAGTGCTAGAGATCGACCAGGCTATGGCTACACCTTC

D gene: TRBD2
J gene: TRBJ2-3
clone size: .
V gene: TRBV20-1
CDR3 protein: CSASPNPHSGRAEFADTQYF
CDR3 DNA: TGCAGTGCTAGCCCCAACCCGCATAGCGGGAGGGCCGAGTTCGCAGATACGCAGTATTTT

D gene: TRBD2
J gene: TRBJ2-1
clone size: .
V gene: TRBV5-1
CDR3 protein: CASSLWPFSGGSSYNEQFF
CDR3 DNA: TGCGCCAGCAGCTTGTGGCCGTTTAGCGGGGGTTCCTCCTACAATGAGCAGTTCTTC

D gene: .
J gene: TRBJ1-1
clone size: few
V gene: TRBV19
CDR3 protein: CASSIGVGNTEAFF
CDR3 DNA: TGTGCCAGTAGTATCGGGGTCGGGAACACTGAAGCTTTCTTT

D gene: .
J gene: TRBJ1-5
clone size: .
V gene: TRBV30
CDR3 protein: CAWSGGGHNQPQHF
CDR3 DNA: TGTGCCTGGAGTGGGGGCGGTCACAATCAGCCCCAGCATTTT

D gene: .
J gene: TRBJ2-4
clone size: .
V gene: TRBV6-1
CDR3 protein: CATRGRGSKNIQYF
CDR3 DNA: TGTGCCACCCGGGGTAGGGGTAGCAAAAACATTCAGTACTTC

D gene: .
J gene: TRBJ1-5
clone size: few
V gene: TRBV12-3/TRBV12-4
CDR3 protein: CASSLGENNQPQHF
CDR3 DNA: TGTGCCAGCAGTTTGGGGGAGAACAATCAGCCCCAGCATTTT

D gene: .
J gene: TRBJ2-3
clone size: few
V gene: TRBV2
CDR3 protein: CASSEQSTDTQYF
CDR3 DNA: TGTGCCAGCAGTGAACAGTCAACAGATACGCAGTATTTT

D gene: TRBD2
J gene: TRBJ2-1
clone size: few
V gene: TRBV11-2
CDR3 protein: CASSLGFGLAGSYNEQFF
CDR3 DNA: TGTGCCAGCAGCTTAGGGTTTGGGCTAGCGGGATCGTACAATGAGCAGTTCTTC

D gene: .
J gene: TRBJ1-5
clone size: few
V gene: TRBV29-1
CDR3 protein: CSVEIGNSNQPQHF
CDR3 DNA: TGCAGCGTTGAGATTGGAAATAGCAATCAGCCCCAGCATTTT

D gene: TRBD1
J gene: TRBJ1-1
clone size: .
V gene: TRBV11-2
CDR3 protein: CASNRDRDMNTEAFF
CDR3 DNA: TGTGCCAGCAATCGGGACAGGGACATGAACACTGAAGCTTTCTTT

D gene: .
J gene: TRBJ2-2
clone size: many
V gene: TRBV24-1
CDR3 protein: CATRPTPTGELFF
CDR3 DNA: TGTGCCACCAGACCAACCCCCACCGGGGAGCTGTTTTTT

D gene: TRBD1
J gene: TRBJ2-1
clone size: .
V gene: TRBV24-1
CDR3 protein: CATSDPGVGQGLEQFF
CDR3 DNA: TGTGCCACCAGTGACCCCGGTGTGGGACAGGGTTTGGAGCAGTTCTTC

D gene: .
J gene: TRBJ2-3
clone size: .
V gene: TRBV6-1
CDR3 protein: CASREVGGTDTQYF
CDR3 DNA: TGTGCCAGCAGGGAGGTAGGGGGAACAGATACGCAGTATTTT